Below are 21 T cell receptor beta chains sequenced from a single sample in a study of T cells after yellow fever vaccination (dated 2019 in TCRdb). The sample's treatment or condition, from its label and the paper: live attenuated yellow fever vaccine strain. The library was built by means of 5' RACE. The sample was run on an Illumina HiSeq 2500. The public sequencing data were trimmed at Q25 with fastp and processed into clonotypes with MiXCR by TCRdb, which kept only in-frame beta chains. Entries are consolidated by CDR3 protein sequence, retaining the most common genes and DNA. This sample comprises approximately 120,000 distinct CDR3 sequences, roughly 6.7% of them detected only once. Just under 2.5% of the sample belongs to the ten largest clones. The sample was CD4+ T cells sorted from PBMCs, taken roughly 10 days after the first yellow fever vaccination. These receptors were collected from a man younger than 35 who received the YFV17D yellow fever vaccine.

At least ten counts were recorded for this clonotype. This chain connects TRBV3-1 to TRBJ1-1; a weak D match, TRBD1 (5 bases). Germline V gives CDR1 LGHDT, CDR2 YNNKEL (reference sequence). CDR3 length: 14 residues. V lost 1 base, J lost 2 bases, and 8 bases lay in between. CDR3 sequence reads: CASSQGGKNTEAFF. CDR3 nucleotides: TGTGCCAGCAGCCAAGGGGGGAAAAACACTGAAGCTTTCTTT.

The table lists this clonotype with many counts. The rearrangement joins TRBV18 to TRBJ2-3, with no clear D. The germline V and J ends were trimmed by 3 bases and 7 bases, with 8 bases remaining between them. The germline gives CDR1 KGHSH, CDR2 LQKENI. The CDR3 consists of 12 residues. The CDR3 region is CASSPDANTQYF. DNA for the CDR3: TGTGCCAGCTCACCGGATGCCAATACGCAGTATTTT.

The table lists this clonotype with a few counts. J is TRBJ2-3 and V is TRBV20-1; the match to TRBD2 covers 15 bases. The germline V gene has CDR1 DFQATT and CDR2 SNEGSKA (reference sequence). The junction had 4 bases not matched to a gene; V was cut back by 4 bases and J by 2 bases. CDR3 length equals 16 residues. As DNA, the CDR3 is TGCAGTGCTACGGGACTAGCGGGGGGACTCACAGATACGCAGTATTTT. This translates into CSATGLAGGLTDTQYF.

The sample holds a few counts of this clonotype. V is TRBV9 and J is TRBJ2-6; TRBD1 or TRBD2 may be the D gene (5 bases each). The CDR3 is 17 residues long. Germline CDR1 is SGDLS and CDR2 is YYNGEE. V dropped 4 bases and J dropped 2 bases, with 16 bases sitting between them. In DNA form, the CDR3 reads TGTGCCAGCAGCACAAATGCTCAGGGAGCTGGGGCCAACGTCCTGACTTTC. It yields the protein CASSTNAQGAGANVLTF. The entire variable domain, with the rest obtained from reference TRBV9 and TRBJ2-6, is as follows: DSGVTQTPKHLITATGQRVTLRCSPRSGDLSVYWYQQSLDQGLQFLIQYYNGEERAKGNILERFSAQQFPDLHSELNLSSLELGDSALYFCASSTNAQGAGANVLTFGAGSRLTVL.

This clonotype was counted ten times or more. The chain couples TRBV12-3 or TRBV12-4 to TRBJ2-2, with D unclear. V lost 3 bases and J lost 6, with 5 bases in between. The CDR3 contains 12 residues. CDR3 nucleotide sequence: TGTGCCAGCAGTTTCCGGCCCGGGGAGCTGTTTTTT. Protein sequence: CASSFRPGELFF.

This clonotype was picked up a small number of times. This rearrangement joins TRBV7-2 to TRBJ2-7; D possibly corresponds to TRBD2 (6 bases). Germline CDR1 and CDR2: SGHTA and FQGNSA. This CDR3 is built from 15 residues. V dropped 1 base and J dropped 3 bases, with 13 bases sitting between them. The chain's CDR3 is CASSLGGGPIYEQYF. The CDR3 DNA is TGTGCCAGCAGCTTAGGGGGAGGACCAATCTACGAGCAGTACTTC.

The gene calls are TRBV30 and TRBJ2-5; 7 bases agree with TRBD1. Germline-derived CDR1 and CDR2 are GTSNPN and SVGIG (reference sequence). The CDR3 totals 11 residues. V lost 1 base and J lost 7; bases outside the gene matches: 0. CDR3 coding DNA: TGTGCCTGGAGTGCAGGGGGGACCCAGTACTTC. The encoded protein is CAWSAGGTQYF.

Ten or more counts support this clonotype. The chain recombines TRBV11-2 with TRBJ1-4, with a weak D call TRBD1 (5 bases). The CDR3 extends over 14 amino acids. Germline CDR1 reads SGHAT; CDR2 reads FQNNGV. The ends were cut back, 4 bases at V and 3 bases at J, with 9 bases in the middle. The CDR3 sequence: CASSSGQANEKLFF. Written as DNA, the CDR3 is TGTGCCAGCAGCTCGGGGCAGGCTAATGAAAAACTGTTTTTT.

This chain connects TRBV7-9 to TRBJ2-3, with TRBD1 as a possible D gene (6 bases). Germline V gene sequence: CDR1 SEHNR, CDR2 FQNEAQ (reference sequence). Trimming took off 7 bases at V and 0 bases at J, with 14 bases between the two ends. This CDR3 is 15 amino acids long. CDR3 sequence (DNA): TGTGCCAGCACCAACGACAGGCGAAGCACAGATACGCAGTATTTT. It specifies CASTNDRRSTDTQYF. The whole variable domain, remainder taken from reference TRBV7-9 and TRBJ2-3, is DTGVSQNPRHKITKRGQNVTFRCDPISEHNRLYWYRQTLGQGPEFLTYFQNEAQLEKSRLLSDRFSAERPKGSFSTLEIQRTEQGDSAMYLCASTNDRRSTDTQYFGPGTRLTVL.

This clonotype was recorded at least ten times. The rearrangement joins TRBV24-1 to TRBJ2-2, with D possibly called TRBD1 or TRBD2 (6 bases each). Germline V gives CDR1 KGHDR, CDR2 SFDVKD. V was clipped by 3 bases and J by 3 bases, with 7 bases between them. This CDR3 region has 14 residues. Here the CDR3 reads CATSDRGDTGELFF. DNA of the CDR3: TGTGCCACCAGTGATAGGGGGGACACCGGGGAGCTGTTTTTT.

This clonotype was seen repeatedly, ten times or more. The V call is TRBV14, the J call TRBJ2-3; no firm D call. CDR3 length equals 16 residues. CDR1 is SGHDN, CDR2 FVKESK, per germline. The V end lost 0 bases, the J end lost 2 bases, and 12 bases lay between the germline ends. The CDR3 coding sequence is TGTGCCAGCAGCCAAGACGGCAGAGCGTTCACAGATACGCAGTATTTT. The encoded protein is CASSQDGRAFTDTQYF.

This clonotype was found a few times. V is TRBV20-1 and J is TRBJ2-7; TRBD2 matches 9 bases. V gave up 3 bases and J gave up 2 bases; unmatched junction bases: 5. Germline CDR1 and CDR2: DFQATT and SNEGSKA (reference sequence). The CDR3 consists of 14 residues. The CDR3 region is CSARKAGGPYEQYV. The CDR3 DNA is TGCAGTGCTAGGAAAGCGGGGGGTCCCTACGAGCAGTACGTC.

This clonotype was seen many times. The chain links TRBV5-1 to TRBJ2-1, with TRBD2 identical over 10 bases. Germline V gene lookup returns CDR1 SGHRS and CDR2 YFSETQ. The CDR3 runs to 17 residues. V gave up 4 bases and J gave up 8 bases; unmatched junction bases: 15. CDR3 DNA: TGCGCCAGCAGCACCATAAGGCAGCGGGGGGGCGTCGATGAGCAGTTCTTC. Translation: CASSTIRQRGGVDEQFF.

This chain links TRBV6-5 with TRBJ2-3; 8 nucleotides agree with TRBD1. Looked up from germline, CDR1 is MNHEY and CDR2 is SVGAGI. Trimming took 2 bases from V and 1 from J; bases not matched to a gene: 8. The CDR3 runs to 17 residues. CDR3: CASSYPWTGQGTDTQYF. The CDR3 nucleotides are TGTGCCAGCAGTTACCCGTGGACGGGACAGGGCACAGATACGCAGTATTTT.

The J gene is TRBJ2-3, the V gene TRBV7-2; unclear D gene. Trimming took 5 bases from V and 5 from J, leaving 8 bases between them. Germline V gene sequence: CDR1 SGHTA, CDR2 FQGNSA. The CDR3 is 12 residues long. CDR3 residues: CASSAFGDTQYF. CDR3 in DNA: TGTGCCAGCAGCGCTTTTGGAGATACGCAGTATTTT.

This clonotype has a count of ten or more. V is TRBV7-3 and J is TRBJ2-1; a possible D gene is TRBD2 (5 bases). This CDR3 is built from 15 residues. Germline CDR1 SGHTA, CDR2 FQGTGA. V lost 2 bases to trimming and J lost 5 bases, with 13 bases between them. The CDR3 reads CASSLWARANNEQFF. The CDR3 coding sequence is TGTGCCAGCAGCTTATGGGCGCGGGCTAACAATGAGCAGTTCTTC.

This clonotype was seen a few times. The genes are TRBV5-5 and TRBJ1-1; 8 nucleotides agree with TRBD1. Germline V lookup: CDR1 SGHKS, CDR2 YYEKEE (reference sequence). There are 14 residues in the CDR3. With V trimmed by 4 bases and J by 3 bases, 5 bases remained unmatched. CDR3 protein: CASSRRTGHTEAFF. The CDR3 DNA reads TGTGCCAGCAGCCGCCGGACAGGGCACACTGAAGCTTTCTTT.

This clonotype was found many times. The chain employs TRBV6-1 and TRBJ1-2, with TRBD1 matching over 9 bases. This CDR3 spans 15 amino acids. V lost 6 bases, J lost 5 bases, and 10 bases stayed unmatched. The germline V gene has CDR1 MNHNS and CDR2 SASEGT. The CDR3 nucleotides are TGTGCCAGCAGAAACCAACAGGGGGCAACGTATGGCTACACCTTC. Translation gives CASRNQQGATYGYTF.

This clonotype was picked up a small number of times. V is TRBV20-1 and J is TRBJ2-1; D is tentatively TRBD1 or TRBD2 (7 bases each). This CDR3 spans 17 amino acids. Between the trimmed V and J ends, which lost 1 base and 0 bases, there was a span of 16 bases. In germline, CDR1 is DFQATT, CDR2 SNEGSKA (reference sequence). Written as DNA, the CDR3 is TGCAGTGCTAGAGCCCGGGGCAGGGGGGGCTCCTACAATGAGCAGTTCTTC. Its translation: CSARARGRGGSYNEQFF.

The chain recombines TRBV6-2 or TRBV6-3 with TRBJ2-5; 9 positions agree with TRBD1. The CDR3 length is 15 residues. Germline-derived CDR1 and CDR2 are MNHEY and SVGEGT. Germline trimming cut 2 bases from V and 2 bases from J; bases unmatched to any gene: 3. The CDR3: CASSYLGQGQETQYF. The DNA of the CDR3 is TGTGCCAGCAGTTACCTGGGACAGGGTCAAGAGACCCAGTACTTC.

This clonotype was detected ten times or more. This chain uses TRBV9 with TRBJ2-3; the D gene is possibly TRBD2 (5 bases). The CDR3 runs to 15 residues. V was trimmed by 3 bases and J by 4 bases, leaving 15 bases between them. Germline V gene lookup returns CDR1 SGDLS and CDR2 YYNGEE. The CDR3 DNA follows: TGTGCCAGCAGCGGAGGAGGCGTCGGAGCAGATACGCAGTATTTT. It codes for CASSGGGVGADTQYF.